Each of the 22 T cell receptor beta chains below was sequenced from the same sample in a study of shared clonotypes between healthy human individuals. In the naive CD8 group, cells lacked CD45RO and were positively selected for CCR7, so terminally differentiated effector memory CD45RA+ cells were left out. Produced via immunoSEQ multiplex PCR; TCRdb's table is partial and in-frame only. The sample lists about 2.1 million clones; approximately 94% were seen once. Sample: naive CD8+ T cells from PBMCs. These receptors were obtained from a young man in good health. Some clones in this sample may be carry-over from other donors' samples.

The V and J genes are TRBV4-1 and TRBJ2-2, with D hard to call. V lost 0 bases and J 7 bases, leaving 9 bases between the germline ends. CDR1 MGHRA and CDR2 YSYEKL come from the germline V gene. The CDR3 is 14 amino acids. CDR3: CASSQDAVGGELFF. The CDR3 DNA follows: TGCGCCAGCAGCCAAGATGCGGTAGGCGGGGAGCTGTTTTTT.

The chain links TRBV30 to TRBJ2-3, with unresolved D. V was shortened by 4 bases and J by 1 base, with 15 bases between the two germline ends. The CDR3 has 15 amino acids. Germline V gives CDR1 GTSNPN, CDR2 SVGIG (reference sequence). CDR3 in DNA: TGTGCCTGGACCCCTAGTCTAGGCGGCACAGATACGCAGTATTTT. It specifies CAWTPSLGGTDTQYF.

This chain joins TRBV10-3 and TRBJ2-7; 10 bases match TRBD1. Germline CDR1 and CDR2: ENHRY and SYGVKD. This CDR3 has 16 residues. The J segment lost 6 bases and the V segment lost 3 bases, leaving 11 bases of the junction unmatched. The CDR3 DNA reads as TGTGCCATCAGTGATCCGACCGGGACAGGGGCCGGCGAGCAGTACTTC. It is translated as CAISDPTGTGAGEQYF.

In DNA, the CDR3 is TGTGCCAGCTGGGACAGGGTGGGGACCCAGTACTTC. Residues: CASWDRVGTQYF. This chain joins TRBV27 and TRBJ2-5; TRBD1 agrees at 9 bases. Germline V CDR1 and CDR2: MNHEY, SMNVEV (reference sequence). This CDR3 has 12 residues. V shed 8 bases and J 7 bases; nucleotides not matched to a gene: 5.

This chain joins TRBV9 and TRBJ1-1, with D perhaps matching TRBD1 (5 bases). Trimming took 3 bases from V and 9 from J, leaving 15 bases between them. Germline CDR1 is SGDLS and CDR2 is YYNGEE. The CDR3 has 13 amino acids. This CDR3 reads CASSAKTGPQAFF. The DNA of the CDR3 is TGTGCCAGCAGCGCCAAAACGGGACCCCAAGCTTTCTTT.

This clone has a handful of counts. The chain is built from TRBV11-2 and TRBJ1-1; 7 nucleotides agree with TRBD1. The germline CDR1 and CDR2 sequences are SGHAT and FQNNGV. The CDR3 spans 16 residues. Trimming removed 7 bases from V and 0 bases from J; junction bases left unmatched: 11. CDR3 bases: TGTGCCAGCATACACCGGGCAGGGGGTATGAACACTGAAGCTTTCTTT. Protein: CASIHRAGGMNTEAFF.

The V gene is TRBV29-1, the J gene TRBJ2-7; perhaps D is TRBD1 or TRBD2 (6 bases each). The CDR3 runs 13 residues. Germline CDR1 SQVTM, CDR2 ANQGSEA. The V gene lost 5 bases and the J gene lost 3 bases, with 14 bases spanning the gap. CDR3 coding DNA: TGCAGCGTTTCGGGGGCGGCGGTCTACGAGCAGTACTTC. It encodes CSVSGAAVYEQYF.

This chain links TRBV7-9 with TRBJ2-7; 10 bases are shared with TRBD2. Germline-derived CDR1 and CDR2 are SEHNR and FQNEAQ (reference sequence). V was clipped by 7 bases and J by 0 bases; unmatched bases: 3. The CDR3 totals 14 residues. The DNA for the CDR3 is TGTGCCAGCAAAAGCGGGAGGGCCTCCTACGAGCAGTACTTC. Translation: CASKSGRASYEQYF.

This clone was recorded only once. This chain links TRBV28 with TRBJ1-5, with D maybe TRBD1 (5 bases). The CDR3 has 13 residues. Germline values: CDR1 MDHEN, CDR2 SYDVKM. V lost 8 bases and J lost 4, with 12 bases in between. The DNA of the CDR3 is TGTGCCAGCCATGAACAGGATAATCAGCCCCAGCATTTT. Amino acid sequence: CASHEQDNQPQHF.

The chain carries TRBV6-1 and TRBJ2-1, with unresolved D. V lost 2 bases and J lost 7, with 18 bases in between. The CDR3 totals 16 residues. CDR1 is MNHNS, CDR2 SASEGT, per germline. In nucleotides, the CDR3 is TGTGCCAGCAGTGAACGATGGGGAATGGTTATAAATGAGCAGTTCTTC. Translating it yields CASSERWGMVINEQFF.

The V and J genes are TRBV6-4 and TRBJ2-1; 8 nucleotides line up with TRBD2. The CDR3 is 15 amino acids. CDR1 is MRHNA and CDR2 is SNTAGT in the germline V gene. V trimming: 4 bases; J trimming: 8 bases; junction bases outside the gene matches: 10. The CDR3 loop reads CASSATGGSSHEQFF. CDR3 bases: TGTGCCAGCAGTGCGACGGGAGGGAGTTCCCATGAGCAGTTCTTC.

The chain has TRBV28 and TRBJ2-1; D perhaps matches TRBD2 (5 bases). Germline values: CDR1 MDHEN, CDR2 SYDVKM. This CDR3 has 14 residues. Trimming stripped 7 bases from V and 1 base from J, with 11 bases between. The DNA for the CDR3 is TGTGCCAGCAAGGAGGCCAATTCCTACAATGAGCAGTTCTTC. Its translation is CASKEANSYNEQFF.

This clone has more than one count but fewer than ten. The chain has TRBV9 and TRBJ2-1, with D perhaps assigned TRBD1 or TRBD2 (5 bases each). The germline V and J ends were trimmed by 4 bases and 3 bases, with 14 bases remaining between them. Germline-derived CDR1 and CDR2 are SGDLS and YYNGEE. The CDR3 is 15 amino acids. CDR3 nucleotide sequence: TGTGCCAGCAGCTCCCCCGGGACGGTCTACAATGAGCAGTTCTTC. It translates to CASSSPGTVYNEQFF.

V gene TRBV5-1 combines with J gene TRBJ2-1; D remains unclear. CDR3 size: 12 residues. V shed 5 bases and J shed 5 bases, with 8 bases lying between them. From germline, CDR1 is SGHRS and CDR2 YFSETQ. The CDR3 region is CASRQGNNEQFF. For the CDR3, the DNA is TGCGCCAGCAGACAAGGGAACAATGAGCAGTTCTTC.

This CDR3 is CASSLEASGRGTGELFF. The CDR3 DNA reads as TGTGCCAGCAGCTTAGAGGCTAGCGGGAGGGGTACCGGGGAGCTGTTTTTT. The chain has TRBV7-6 and TRBJ2-2; 12 bases align to TRBD2. Germline assignment: CDR1 SGHVS and CDR2 FNYEAQ. The CDR3 consists of 17 residues. V dropped 1 base and J dropped 5; count of bases not matched to a gene: 5. The full variable domain, with the rest looked up from reference TRBV7-6 and TRBJ2-2, is GAGVSQSPRYKVTKRGQDVALRCDPISGHVSLYWYRQALGQGPEFLTYFNYEAQQDKSGLPNDRFSAERPEGSISTLTIQRTEQRDSAMYRCASSLEASGRGTGELFFGEGSRLTVL.

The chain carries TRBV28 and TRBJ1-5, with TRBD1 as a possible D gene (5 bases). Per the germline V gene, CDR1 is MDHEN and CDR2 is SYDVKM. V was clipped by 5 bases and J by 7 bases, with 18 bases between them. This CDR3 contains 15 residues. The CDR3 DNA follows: TGTGCCAGCAGTGCGGGACGGGGAGGATGGCAGCCCCAGCATTTT. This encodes CASSAGRGGWQPQHF.

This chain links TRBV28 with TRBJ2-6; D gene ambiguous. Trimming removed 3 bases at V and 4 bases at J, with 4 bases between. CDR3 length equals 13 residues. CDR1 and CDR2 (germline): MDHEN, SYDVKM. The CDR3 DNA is TGTGCCAGCAGTTTCGCAGGGGCCAACGTCCTGACTTTC. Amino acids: CASSFAGANVLTF.

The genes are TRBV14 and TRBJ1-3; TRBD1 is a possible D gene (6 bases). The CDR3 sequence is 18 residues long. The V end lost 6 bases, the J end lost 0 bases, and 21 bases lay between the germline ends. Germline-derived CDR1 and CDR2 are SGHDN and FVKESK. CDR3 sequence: CASSLKGGLYSSGNTIYF. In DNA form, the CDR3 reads TGTGCCAGCAGTCTTAAAGGGGGGCTATACTCCTCTGGAAACACCATATATTTT.

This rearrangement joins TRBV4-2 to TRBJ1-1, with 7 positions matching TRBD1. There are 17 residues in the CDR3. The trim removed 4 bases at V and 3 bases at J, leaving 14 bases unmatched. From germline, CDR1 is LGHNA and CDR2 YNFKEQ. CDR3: CASSPGGVRRLDTEAFF. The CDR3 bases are TGTGCCAGCAGCCCAGGGGGGGTGAGGCGTTTGGACACTGAAGCTTTCTTT.

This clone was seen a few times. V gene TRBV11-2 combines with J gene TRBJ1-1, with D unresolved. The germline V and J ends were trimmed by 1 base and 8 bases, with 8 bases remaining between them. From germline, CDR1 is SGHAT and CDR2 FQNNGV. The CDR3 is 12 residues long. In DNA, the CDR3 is TGTGCCAGCAGCTTAGTGACGGGAGAAGCTTTCTTT. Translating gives CASSLVTGEAFF.

In DNA form, the CDR3 reads TGTGCCACCAGCAGAGTCCCGGGACAGGTCTTCTACGAGCAGTACTTC. The encoded protein is CATSRVPGQVFYEQYF. The chain has TRBV15 and TRBJ2-7; 8 bases agree with TRBD1. The CDR3 totals 16 residues. Germline-derived CDR1 and CDR2 are LNHNV and YYDKDF (reference sequence). J gave up 3 bases and V 1 base, and 8 bases lay outside the gene matches.

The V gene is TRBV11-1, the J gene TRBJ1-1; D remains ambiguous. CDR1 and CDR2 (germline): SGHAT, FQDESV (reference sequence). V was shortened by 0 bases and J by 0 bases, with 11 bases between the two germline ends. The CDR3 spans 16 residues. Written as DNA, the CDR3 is TGTGCCAGCAGCTTAGCTAAGGGAAGACTGAACACTGAAGCTTTCTTT. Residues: CASSLAKGRLNTEAFF.